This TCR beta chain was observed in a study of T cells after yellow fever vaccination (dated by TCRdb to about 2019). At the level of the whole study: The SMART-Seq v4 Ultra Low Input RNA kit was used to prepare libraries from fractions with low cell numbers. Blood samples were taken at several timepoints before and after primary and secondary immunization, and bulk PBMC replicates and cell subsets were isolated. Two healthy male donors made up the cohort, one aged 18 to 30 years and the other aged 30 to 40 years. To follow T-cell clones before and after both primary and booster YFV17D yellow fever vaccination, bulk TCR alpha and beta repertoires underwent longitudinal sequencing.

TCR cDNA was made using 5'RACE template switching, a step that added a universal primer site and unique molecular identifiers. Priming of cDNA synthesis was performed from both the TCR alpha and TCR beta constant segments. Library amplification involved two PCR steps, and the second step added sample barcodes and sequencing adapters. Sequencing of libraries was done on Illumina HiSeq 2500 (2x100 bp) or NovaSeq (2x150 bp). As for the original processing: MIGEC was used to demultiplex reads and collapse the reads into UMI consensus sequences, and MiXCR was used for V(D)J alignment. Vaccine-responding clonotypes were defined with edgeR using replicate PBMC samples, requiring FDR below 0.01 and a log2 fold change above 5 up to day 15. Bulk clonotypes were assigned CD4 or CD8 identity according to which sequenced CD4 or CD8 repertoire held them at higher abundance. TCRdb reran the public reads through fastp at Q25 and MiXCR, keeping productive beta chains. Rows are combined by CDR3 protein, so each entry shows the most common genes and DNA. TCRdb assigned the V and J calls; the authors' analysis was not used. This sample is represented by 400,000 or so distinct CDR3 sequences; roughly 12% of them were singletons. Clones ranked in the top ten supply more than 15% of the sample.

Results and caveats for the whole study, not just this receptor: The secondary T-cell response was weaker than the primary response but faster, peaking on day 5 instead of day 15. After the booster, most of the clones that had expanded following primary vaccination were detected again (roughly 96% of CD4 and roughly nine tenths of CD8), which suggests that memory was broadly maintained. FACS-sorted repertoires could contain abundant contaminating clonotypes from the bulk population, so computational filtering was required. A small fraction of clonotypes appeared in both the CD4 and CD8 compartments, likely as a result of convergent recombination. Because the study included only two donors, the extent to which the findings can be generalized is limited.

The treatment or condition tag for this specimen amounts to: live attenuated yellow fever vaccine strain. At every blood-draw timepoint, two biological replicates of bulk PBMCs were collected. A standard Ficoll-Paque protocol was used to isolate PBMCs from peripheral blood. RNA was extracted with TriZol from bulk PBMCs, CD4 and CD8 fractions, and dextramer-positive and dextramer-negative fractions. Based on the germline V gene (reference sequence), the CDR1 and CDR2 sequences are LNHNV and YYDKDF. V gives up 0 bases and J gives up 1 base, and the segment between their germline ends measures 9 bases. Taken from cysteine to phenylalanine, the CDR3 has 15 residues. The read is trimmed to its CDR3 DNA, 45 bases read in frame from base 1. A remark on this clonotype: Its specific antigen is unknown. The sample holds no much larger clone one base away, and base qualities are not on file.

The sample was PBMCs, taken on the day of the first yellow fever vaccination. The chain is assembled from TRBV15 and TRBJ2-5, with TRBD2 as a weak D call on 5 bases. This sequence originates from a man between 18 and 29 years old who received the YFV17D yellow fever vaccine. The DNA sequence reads TGTGCCACCAGCAGAGAGAGGGCCCGCCAAGAGACCCAGTACTTC. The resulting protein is CATSRERARQETQYF.